Sequencing of this TCR beta chain was carried out in a study of technical replicates of blood from several donors. The protocol was immunoSEQ multiplex PCR, while the TCRdb copy is restricted to in-frame clones and leaves out a portion. The sample shows 73,000 or so clones, around nine tenths of them seen only once. Between the trimmed V and J ends, which lost 1 base and 6 bases, there was a span of 9 bases. This CDR3 has 14 residues. Germline CDR1 MGHRA, CDR2 YSYEKL. The clonotype comes from a human donor in good health. The chain is built from TRBV4-1 and TRBJ2-2; perhaps TRBD2 as D (6 bases). Sequencing input: T cells isolated from PBMCs. The CDR3 reads CASSQVGGAGELFF. The CDR3 DNA reads as TGCGCCAGCAGCCAAGTTGGAGGGGCCGGGGAGCTGTTTTTT.